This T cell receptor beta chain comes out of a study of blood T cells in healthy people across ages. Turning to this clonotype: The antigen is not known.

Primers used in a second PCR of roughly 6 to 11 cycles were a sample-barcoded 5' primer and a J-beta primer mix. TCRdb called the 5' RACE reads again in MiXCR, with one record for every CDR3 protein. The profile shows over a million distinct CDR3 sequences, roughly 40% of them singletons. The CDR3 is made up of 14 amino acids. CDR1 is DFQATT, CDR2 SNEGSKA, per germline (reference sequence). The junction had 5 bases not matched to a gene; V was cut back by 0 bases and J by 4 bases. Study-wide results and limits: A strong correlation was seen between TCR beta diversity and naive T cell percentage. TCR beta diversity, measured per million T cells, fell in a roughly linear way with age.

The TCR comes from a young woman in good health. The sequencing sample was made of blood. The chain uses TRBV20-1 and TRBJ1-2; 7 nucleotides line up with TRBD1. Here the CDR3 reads CSARDPTGLYGYTF. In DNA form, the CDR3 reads TGCAGTGCTAGAGATCCGACAGGGCTCTATGGCTACACCTTC.